The 11 T cell receptor beta chains presented below share a single source sample, sequenced in a study of Ad26.COV2.S vaccination and SARS-CoV-2 variants (dated by TCRdb to the early 2020s). What this sample's treatment or condition label stands for: approximately 18 received Ad26.COV2.S at low or high dose, single or two shots; roughly 5 received placebo; per-sample allocation not given. Repertoires of vaccine and placebo recipients were sequenced from samples collected on day 63 after the first injection. The library was produced with the immunoSEQ multiplex PCR assay. TCRdb mirrors the immuneACCESS table, restricted to in-frame sequences. Some clones are absent from its copies; in checked studies, under half trace to an unresolved V gene, and the reason for the others is unknown. In all, the sample holds about 350,000 clones, and less than 90% of those were seen once. Around 11% of the sample lies in the top ten.

This specimen consisted of peripheral blood, obtained in a trial of Ad26.COV2.S vaccine versus placebo. Source of these receptors: a person aged 18-65 years who received the Ad26.COV2.S COVID-19 vaccine or a placebo.

This CDR3 reads CASSPTGGGRNEQFF. The DNA for the CDR3 is TGTGCCAGCAGCCCGACAGGGGGCGGAAGGAATGAGCAGTTCTTC. This chain joins TRBV28 and TRBJ2-1; the match to TRBD1 covers 10 bases. Germline lookup yields CDR1 MDHEN and CDR2 SYDVKM. This CDR3 spans 15 amino acids. V lost 6 bases to trimming and J lost 7 bases; unmatched junction nucleotides: 9. The whole variable domain, remainder taken from reference TRBV28 and TRBJ2-1, is DVKVTQSSRYLVKRTGEKVFLECVQDMDHENMFWYRQDPGLGLRLIYFSYDVKMKEKGDIPEGYSVSREKKERFSLILESASTNQTSMYLCASSPTGGGRNEQFFGPGTRLTVL.

Written as DNA, the CDR3 is TGCAGCGTTGAAGAGCAGGGGGATCGGGGCTACACCTTC. Residues: CSVEEQGDRGYTF. The genes are TRBV29-1 and TRBJ1-2, with 7 bases fitting TRBD1. The CDR3 has 13 residues. J gave up 8 bases and V 0 bases, and 6 bases lay outside the gene matches. The V gene's germline CDR1 is SQVTM and CDR2 ANQGSEA.

CDR3 protein: CASNDRTALHF. In DNA, the CDR3 is TGTGCCAGCAATGACCGTACAGCCCTCCACTTT. The chain joins TRBV21-1 to TRBJ1-6; the D call in the table, TRBD1, was not verified against the DNA. TRBV21-1 is noted as a pseudogene. The CDR3 has 11 residues.

The V and J genes are TRBV4-2 and TRBJ2-5; 11 bases map to TRBD2. The V and J ends lost 5 bases and 4 bases, in that order; junction bases with no gene match: 9. From germline, CDR1 is LGHNA and CDR2 YNFKEQ. This CDR3 is built from 16 residues. This CDR3 reads CASSLHSGGVGETQYF. CDR3 coding DNA: TGTGCCAGCAGCTTACATAGCGGGGGGGTTGGAGAGACCCAGTACTTC.

This clone has a single count. J is TRBJ2-7 and V is TRBV21-1; TRBD1 was called by the table and not checked on the DNA. TRBV21-1 is listed as a pseudogene. The CDR3 has 16 residues. CDR3 loop: CASMSMGAFSTYEQYF. Here the CDR3 DNA reads TGTGCCAGCATGTCGATGGGGGCCTTTTCTACCTACGAGCAGTACTTC.

The V and J genes are TRBV11-2 and TRBJ1-1; the D gene is possibly TRBD1 (5 bases). Trimming removed 0 bases from V and 1 base from J, with 9 bases in between. The CDR3 loop spans 15 amino acids. Germline V gene sequence: CDR1 SGHAT, CDR2 FQNNGV. The CDR3 DNA sequence: TGTGCCAGCAGCTTAGATCCCGACAGGAACACTGAAGCTTTCTTT. This encodes CASSLDPDRNTEAFF.

The CDR3, as DNA: TGTGCCAGCAGTGATACGGGACTAGCGCGCCACTACGAGCAGTACTTC. Translated: CASSDTGLARHYEQYF. The chain couples TRBV2 to TRBJ2-7; 10 nucleotides align to TRBD2. The junction had 8 bases not matched to a gene; V was cut back by 3 bases and J by 3 bases. Germline lookup yields CDR1 SNHLY and CDR2 FYNNEI. CDR3 size: 16 residues.

This chain joins TRBV28 and TRBJ1-2, with 8 bases matching TRBD1. This CDR3 is 17 amino acids long. V was clipped by 4 bases and J by 3 bases; unmatched bases: 13. In germline, CDR1 is MDHEN, CDR2 SYDVKM. CDR3 nucleotides: TGTGCCAGCAGTTCCTCCGGGACAGGAATATCCTACTATGGCTACACCTTC. Translation gives CASSSSGTGISYYGYTF.

Details on this clone: The junction differs from germline at one of its ends, possibly a read error. Distinct nucleotide sequences in the sample also encode this CDR3. The CDR3 loop reads CASSLGHPNEKLFF. The CDR3 DNA sequence: TGTGCCAGCAGCCTCGGACACCCTAATGAAAAATTGTTTTTT. The chain has TRBV3-1 (or the pseudogene TRBV3-2) and TRBJ1-4, with D possibly TRBD1 on 5 matching bases. CDR1 is LGHDT, CDR2 YNNKEL, per germline (reference sequence). The CDR3 runs to 14 residues.

The J gene is TRBJ2-1, the V gene TRBV9; D possibly uses TRBD1 or TRBD2 (6 bases each). From germline, CDR1 is SGDLS and CDR2 YYNGEE. V lost 0 bases, J lost 10 bases, and 14 bases lay in between. This CDR3 region has 14 residues. The CDR3 DNA reads TGTGCCAGCAGCGTAGAACCGGGGGCGCGCGAGCAGTTCTTC. Its translation is CASSVEPGAREQFF.

This sequence joins TRBV10-3 and TRBJ2-7, with 7 bases aligning to TRBD1. Trimming cost V 7 bases and J 5 bases; bases outside gene matches: 11. The CDR3 contains 14 residues. Germline V gene data show CDR1 as ENHRY and CDR2 as SYGVKD. In DNA, the CDR3 is TGTGCCATCAAACAGCTGGGGACAGTCCACGAGCAGTACTTC. It codes for CAIKQLGTVHEQYF.